These 23 T cell receptor beta chains share one sample of origin, sequenced in a study of CXCR3-negative and CXCR3-positive naive CD8 T cells. The libraries of TRB cDNA were constructed through 5' RACE using UMI labels. From the 5' RACE reads, TCRdb lists one entry per CDR3 protein and no DNA. The sample has tens of thousands of distinct CDR3 sequences. Sequenced input: naive CXCR3- CD8+ T cells from blood. Subset of the sample: CD45RO-CCR7+CD27+CD95- naive CD8+ T cells lacking CXCR3 (TNR3-). Source of these receptors: a human donor in good health. Some clones in this sample may be carry-over from other donors' samples.

The chain has TRBV6-5 and TRBJ2-3; TCRdb's D call of TRBD2 is untestable without DNA. The CDR3 sequence is 14 residues long. Germline V gene data show CDR1 as MNHEY and CDR2 as SVGAGI. CDR3: CASRLGLGRDTQYF.

V and J are TRBV6-2 or TRBV6-3 and TRBJ2-2; the TRBD1 assignment by TCRdb is unverifiable without DNA. Per the germline V gene, CDR1 is MNHEY and CDR2 is SVGEGT. The length of the CDR3 is 14 residues. CDR3 amino acids: CASSPGQTTGELFF.

CDR3 region: CSAALGGYYEQYF. This chain uses TRBV20-1 with TRBJ2-7; the D call of TRBD2 rests on TCRdb alone, since no DNA is present to check it. The length of the CDR3 is 13 residues. From germline, CDR1 is DFQATT and CDR2 SNEGSKA (reference sequence).

The chain joins TRBV28 to TRBJ2-7; TCRdb lists TRBD1, though no DNA is available to test this call. This CDR3 contains 17 residues. Germline values: CDR1 MDHEN, CDR2 SYDVKM. The CDR3 sequence is CASSPSHDRARGYEQYF.

The chain links TRBV4-3 to TRBJ2-7; the D call from TCRdb, TRBD1, cannot be confirmed without DNA. Germline V gene sequence: CDR1 LGHNA, CDR2 YSLEER. The CDR3 loop spans 14 amino acids. The CDR3 loop is CASSPRTAVYEQYF.

CDR3 loop: CSVEDYGRGYEQYF. V and J are TRBV29-1 and TRBJ2-7; there is no DNA to check the TCRdb D call of TRBD1. The CDR3 covers 14 residues. Per germline, CDR1 SQVTM and CDR2 ANQGSEA.

CDR3 protein: CASSQGGLEQYF. The genes are TRBV4-2 and TRBJ2-7; TCRdb proposes TRBD1, but this gene call is untestable without DNA. The CDR3 runs 12 residues. Germline-derived CDR1 and CDR2 are LGHNA and YNFKEQ.

The V and J genes are TRBV7-2 and TRBJ1-1; no DNA is available, so the TRBD1 call from TCRdb remains unchecked. Germline assignment: CDR1 SGHTA and CDR2 FQGNSA. The CDR3 totals 13 residues. CDR3 loop: CASSNRKNTEAFF.

The rearrangement uses TRBV13 and TRBJ2-7; TCRdb picks TRBD2, but there is no DNA to check that call. Germline CDR1 is PRHDT and CDR2 is FYEKMQ (reference sequence). This CDR3 spans 16 amino acids. CDR3 loop: CASSTRTSGYTYEQYF.

This clonotype shows up as medium-sized by frequency. This chain uses TRBV29-1 with TRBJ1-1; the D gene TCRdb calls, TRBD1, cannot be checked with no DNA. Germline V gene sequence: CDR1 SQVTM, CDR2 ANQGSEA. The CDR3 is 15 residues long. The CDR3 region is CSVEYPRTGATEAFF.

The chain recombines TRBV29-1 with TRBJ2-7; TCRdb's D call of TRBD2 is untestable without DNA. Germline-derived CDR1 and CDR2 are SQVTM and ANQGSEA. The CDR3 is 14 amino acids. The CDR3 protein is CSVLGLAEPYEQYF.

The chain is built from TRBV29-1 and TRBJ2-1; TCRdb designates TRBD2, a call that cannot be tested without DNA. This CDR3 region has 15 residues. The germline CDR1 and CDR2 sequences are SQVTM and ANQGSEA. The CDR3 loop reads CSVDDRGRGNNEQFF.

This chain links TRBV21-1 with TRBJ2-7. TRBV21-1 is a recognized pseudogene. This CDR3 spans 16 amino acids. The CDR3 is CASSKVPDRRSYEQYF.

J is TRBJ2-1 and V is TRBV20-1; TCRdb picks TRBD2, but there is no DNA to check that call. CDR3 size: 14 residues. CDR1 DFQATT and CDR2 SNEGSKA come from the germline V gene (reference sequence). CDR3 in amino acids: CSARQEGNYNEQFF.

The genes are TRBV12-3 or TRBV12-4 and TRBJ1-4. There are 16 residues in the CDR3. CDR3 in amino acids: CASSSSLLGTNEKLFF.

The J gene is TRBJ2-7, the V gene TRBV6-2 or TRBV6-3. Germline V gene data show CDR1 as MNHEY and CDR2 as SVGEGT. CDR3 length: 13 amino acids. The chain's CDR3 is CASSYPSSYEQYF.

Here the CDR3 reads CAISESGPVPNEQFF. This chain uses TRBV10-3 with TRBJ2-1; TCRdb picks TRBD2, but there is no DNA to check that call. Germline V CDR1 and CDR2: ENHRY, SYGVKD. There are 15 residues in the CDR3.

The chain links TRBV20-1 to TRBJ2-1; the TRBD1 assignment by TCRdb is unverifiable without DNA. The CDR3 consists of 12 residues. Germline V lookup: CDR1 DFQATT, CDR2 SNEGSKA (reference sequence). CDR3 in amino acids: CRARRGYNEQFF.

The rearrangement uses TRBV7-2 and TRBJ1-4. The CDR3 is made up of 17 amino acids. Germline V gene lookup returns CDR1 SGHTA and CDR2 FQGNSA. This CDR3 reads CASSLGHLRATNEKLFF.

The V call is TRBV4-1, the J call TRBJ2-2; TCRdb names TRBD1, which stays unverified in the absence of DNA. Germline CDR1 and CDR2: MGHRA and YSYEKL. The CDR3 is 15 amino acids. CDR3 residues: CASSYLRTDTGELFF.

The chain recombines TRBV20-1 with TRBJ1-1; TCRdb's assignment of TRBD1 cannot be checked, as there is no DNA. The CDR3 spans 17 residues. Germline-derived CDR1 and CDR2 are DFQATT and SNEGSKA (reference sequence). CDR3 in amino acids: CSAPSDRDRGVDTEAFF.

V is TRBV3-1 and J is TRBJ2-7; TCRdb's D call, TRBD1, is unchecked because there is no DNA. The length of the CDR3 is 18 residues. The germline V gene has CDR1 LGHDT and CDR2 YNNKEL (reference sequence). CDR3: CASSQLSQGAPNSYEQYF.

This chain connects TRBV29-1 to TRBJ1-1; there is no DNA to check the TCRdb D call of TRBD1. Germline V gene lookup returns CDR1 SQVTM and CDR2 ANQGSEA. The CDR3 totals 14 residues. The CDR3 sequence: CSVEGVGTNTEAFF.